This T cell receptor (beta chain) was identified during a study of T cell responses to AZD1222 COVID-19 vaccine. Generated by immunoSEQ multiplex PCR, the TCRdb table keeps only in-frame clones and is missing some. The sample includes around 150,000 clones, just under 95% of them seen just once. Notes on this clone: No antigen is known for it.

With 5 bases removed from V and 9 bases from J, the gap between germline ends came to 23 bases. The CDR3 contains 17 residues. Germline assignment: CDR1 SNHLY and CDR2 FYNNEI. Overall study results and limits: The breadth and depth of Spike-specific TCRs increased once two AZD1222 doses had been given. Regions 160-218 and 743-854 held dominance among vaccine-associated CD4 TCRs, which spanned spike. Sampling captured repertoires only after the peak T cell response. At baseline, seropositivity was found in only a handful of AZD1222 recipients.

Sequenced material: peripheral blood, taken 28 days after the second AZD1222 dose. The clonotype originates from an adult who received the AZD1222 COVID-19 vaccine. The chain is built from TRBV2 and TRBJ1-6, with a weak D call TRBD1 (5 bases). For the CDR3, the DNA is TGTGCCAGCAGTAGCCTAGGTGGGGCAGGACCTAGTTCACCCCTCCACTTT. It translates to CASSSLGGAGPSSPLHF.